Listed below are T cell receptor beta chains from one sample, sequenced in a study of early T cells in non-severe SARS-CoV-2 infection. TCRdb re-called the 5' RACE reads with MiXCR, one entry per CDR3 protein. This repertoire shows about 56,000 distinct CDR3 sequences, approximately 10% found once; its top ten account for 5.5% to 7.5%. Input material: whole blood. The receptors were sampled from an adult who was a healthcare worker with PCR-confirmed SARS-CoV-2 infection or an uninfected control (not recorded which). CDR3s include the opening cysteine and the closing phenylalanine or tryptophan. A D gene is named only where the DNA matches it firmly. A clone size is listed for some rows: how often the clone was seen (once, few, many), or a class if it is expanded.

.	many	16	TRBV11-1	TRBJ2-1	CASSAWTSISYNEQFF	TGTGCCAGCAGCGCCTGGACTTCGATCAGTTACAATGAGCAGTTCTTC
TRBD1	.	14	TRBV29-1	TRBJ1-1	CSVRQDRGLTEAFF	TGCAGCGTCCGCCAGGACAGGGGGCTTACTGAAGCTTTCTTT
TRBD1	.	14	TRBV20-1	TRBJ2-1	CSADRDAPYNEQFF	TGCAGTGCGGACAGGGACGCGCCCTACAATGAGCAGTTCTTC
.	many	15	TRBV19	TRBJ2-3	CASSIRGSSTDTQYF	TGTGCCAGTAGTATCCGGGGGTCTAGCACAGATACGCAGTATTTT
.	.	18	TRBV5-1	TRBJ1-6	CASSLETGGLSYNSPLHF	TGCGCCAGCAGCTTGGAAACGGGTGGCTTGTCCTATAATTCACCCCTCCACTTT
.	large	14	TRBV3-2	TRBJ2-1	CASSPGLADNEQFF	TGTGCCAGCAGCCCAGGACTAGCCGACAATGAGCAGTTCTTC
.	few	16	TRBV7-2	TRBJ2-5	CASSPQWLVNQETQYF	TGTGCCAGCAGTCCCCAGTGGCTAGTAAACCAAGAGACCCAGTACTTC
.	many	12	TRBV29-1	TRBJ2-7	CSVFRTANEQYF	TGCAGCGTTTTCAGGACAGCAAACGAGCAGTACTTC
.	few	12	TRBV29-1	TRBJ2-5	CSVAHSQETQYF	TGCAGCGTTGCACATTCGCAAGAGACCCAGTACTTC
.	few	15	TRBV7-9	TRBJ2-5	CASSLGAGLAETQYF	TGTGCCAGCAGCTTAGGGGCAGGATTGGCAGAGACCCAGTACTTC